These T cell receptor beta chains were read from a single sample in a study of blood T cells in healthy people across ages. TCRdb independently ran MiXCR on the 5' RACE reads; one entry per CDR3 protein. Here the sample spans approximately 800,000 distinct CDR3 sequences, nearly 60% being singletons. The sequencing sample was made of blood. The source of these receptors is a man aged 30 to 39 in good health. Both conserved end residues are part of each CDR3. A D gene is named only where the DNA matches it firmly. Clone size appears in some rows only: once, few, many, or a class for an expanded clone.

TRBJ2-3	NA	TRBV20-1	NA	TGCAGTGCTAGAACCCCGGACTACACAGATACGCGGTATTTT	CSARTPDYTDTRYF
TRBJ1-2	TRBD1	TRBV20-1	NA	TGCAGTGCCGTCCCGGGACAGGGTTCGGTTCGCTACACCTTC	CSAVPGQGSVRYTF
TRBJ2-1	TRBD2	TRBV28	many	TGTGCCAGCAGTTTAGCCCCCGGGACTAGCGGGAGGGCCAGGCGGTTCTTC	CASSLAPGTSGRARRFF
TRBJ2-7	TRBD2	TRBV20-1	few	TGCAGTGCTAGGAAGGCGGGGGGGCCCTACGAGCAGTACTTC	CSARKAGGPYEQYF
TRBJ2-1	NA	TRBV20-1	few	TGCAGTGCTAACTCACTAGACAATGAGCAGTTCTTC	CSANSLDNEQFF
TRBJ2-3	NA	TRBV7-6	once	TGTGCCAGCAGCCGGGGAGGCGGGACCGCCACAGATACGCAGTATTTT	CASSRGGGTATDTQYF
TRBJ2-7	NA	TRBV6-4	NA	TGTGCCAGCAGAACCCGGTCAGGGATATACGAGCAGTACTTC	CASRTRSGIYEQYF
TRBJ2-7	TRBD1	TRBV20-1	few	TGCAGTGCTAGAGAGCCCCTGAGGACAGGTGGGGACTACGAGCAGTACTTC	CSAREPLRTGGDYEQYF
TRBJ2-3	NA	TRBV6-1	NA	TGTGCCAGCACTCAATGGGCGGGGAGCACAGATACGCAGTATTTT	CASTQWAGSTDTQYF
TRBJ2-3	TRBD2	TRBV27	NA	TGTGCCAGCAAATTGTCAGTGGGAGGGGTAGATACGCAGTATTTT	CASKLSVGGVDTQYF
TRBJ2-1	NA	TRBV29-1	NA	TGCAGCGTTCTAATGGAAGATGGGCAGTTCTTC	CSVLMEDGQFF
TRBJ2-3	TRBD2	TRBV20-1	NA	TGCAGTGCCAGAACTAGCGGGGTGGCGGATACGCAGTATTTT	CSARTSGVADTQYF
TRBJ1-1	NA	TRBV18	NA	TGTGCCAGCTCAGCGACAGTTTGGGCGCAGAACACTGAAGCTTTCTTT	CASSATVWAQNTEAFF
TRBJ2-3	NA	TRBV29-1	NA	TGCAGCACCCGGTCAGGAAAGGGGGATACGCAGTATTTT	CSTRSGKGDTQYF
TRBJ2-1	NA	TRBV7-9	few	TGTGCCAGCAGCGGTAACGAGGTCTCCTACAATGAGCAGTTCTTC	CASSGNEVSYNEQFF
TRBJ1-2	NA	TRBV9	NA	TGTGCCAGCAGCGGGGGGGACAAACCTAACTATGGCTACACCTTC	CASSGGDKPNYGYTF
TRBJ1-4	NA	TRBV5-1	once	TGCGCCAGCAGCTCGGACTGGACAGCTAATGAAAAACTGTTTTTT	CASSSDWTANEKLFF
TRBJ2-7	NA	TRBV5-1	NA	TGCGCCAGCAGCTTTAGCCCCTCCTACGAGCAGTACTTC	CASSFSPSYEQYF
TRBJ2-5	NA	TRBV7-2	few	TGTGCCAGCACCGAGACTAGGGTAGAGACCCAGTACTTC	CASTETRVETQYF
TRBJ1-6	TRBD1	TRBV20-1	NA	TGCAGTGCCCGAGACAGGGGGCGATTTAATTCACCCCTCCACTTT	CSARDRGRFNSPLHF
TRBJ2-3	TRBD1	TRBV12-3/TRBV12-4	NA	TGTGCCAGCGGCCGGGACAGGGCTGATACGCAGTATTTT	CASGRDRADTQYF
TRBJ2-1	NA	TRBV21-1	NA	TGTGCCAGCAGCGACCTTACAAGGTTCGATGAGCAGTTCTTC	CASSDLTRFDEQFF
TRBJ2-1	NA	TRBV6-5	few	TGTGCCAGCAGTTCTCTTTCGGATGAGCAGTTCTTC	CASSSLSDEQFF
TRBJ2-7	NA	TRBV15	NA	TGTGCCACCCGATCCGGAGACGAGCAGTACTTC	CATRSGDEQYF
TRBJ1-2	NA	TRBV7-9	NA	TGTGCCAGCAGTCCCGGGTTGAGTGGGGCGAACTATGGCTACACCTTC	CASSPGLSGANYGYTF
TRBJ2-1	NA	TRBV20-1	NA	TGCAGTGCTAGACCGGTGGGCCGGGACCTCTTATCGGAGCAGTTCTTC	CSARPVGRDLLSEQFF
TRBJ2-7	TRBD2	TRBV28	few	TGTGCCAGCAGTTTAACCGGGGGGGGTTCGTTTGCCTACGAGCAGTACTTC	CASSLTGGGSFAYEQYF
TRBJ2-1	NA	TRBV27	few	TGTGCCAGCAGTTTGGGGTCAATGGGGAACAATGAGCAGTTCTTC	CASSLGSMGNNEQFF
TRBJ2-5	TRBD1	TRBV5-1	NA	TGCGCCAGCAGCTTGGAGGCGGACAGGGGGCTCCAGACCCAGTACTTC	CASSLEADRGLQTQYF